The present T cell receptor beta chain was sequenced within a study of Ad26.COV2.S vaccination and SARS-CoV-2 variants. Study-level information: Participant was drawn from the COV1001 Ad26.COV2.S trial arm. Study observations and caveats: Participants given vaccine showed non-spike TCR breadth similar to that of placebo recipients.

The assay was immunoSEQ multiplex PCR, and TCRdb's table has in-frame clones only and misses some. The sample contains about 350,000 clones, about 88% of which appear only once. Treatment given: roughly 19 received Ad26.COV2.S at low or high dose, single or two shots; roughly five received placebo; per-sample allocation not given. Samples were taken on day 63 after the first vaccine or placebo injection. As to this clone: Its antigen is currently unknown.

The sample was peripheral blood, taken in a trial of Ad26.COV2.S vaccine versus placebo. This sequence was found in a person between 18 and 65 years old who received the Ad26.COV2.S COVID-19 vaccine or a placebo.

CDR3 bases: TGCGCCAGCAGCCAGGGGACGGGGCTGGGGGGGGAGCTGTTTTTT. Encoded protein: CASSQGTGLGGELFF. V gene TRBV4-3 combines with J gene TRBJ2-2, with D perhaps matching TRBD1 or TRBD2 (5 bases each). Trimming removed 3 bases from V and 8 bases from J, with 16 bases in between. Per the germline V gene, CDR1 is LGHNA and CDR2 is YSLEER. This CDR3 is 15 amino acids long.